These 20 T cell receptor beta chains were all obtained from the same sample, sequenced in a study of T cells after yellow fever vaccination. TCRdb re-derived calls from the 5' RACE reads in MiXCR, one entry per CDR3 protein. The table records about 340,000 distinct CDR3 sequences, roughly 4% of them present only once. The sample in question was PBMCs, obtained 5 days after the yellow fever booster vaccination. These receptors were obtained from a man between 18 and 29 years old who received the YFV17D yellow fever vaccine.

This clonotype was detected only a few times. The V call is TRBV5-6, the J call TRBJ2-5; 9 bases agree with TRBD2. Germline trimming cut 4 bases from V and 4 bases from J; bases unmatched to any gene: 11. CDR3 size: 16 residues. Germline V gene sequence: CDR1 SGHDT, CDR2 YYEEEE. The CDR3 DNA sequence: TGTGCCAGCAGCCTCCTGGCCCTGCGGGGGGGAGAGACCCAGTACTTC. It specifies CASSLLALRGGETQYF.

This clonotype was counted only a few times. The rearrangement links TRBV18 to TRBJ2-1, with 12 bases that match TRBD2. CDR1 is KGHSH and CDR2 is LQKENI in the germline V gene. Losses at the gene ends were 6 bases for V and 7 bases for J; bases not matched to a gene: 7. The CDR3 contains 15 residues. The CDR3 loop reads CASSHSGTSGNEQFF. CDR3 in DNA: TGTGCCAGCTCGCATTCCGGGACTAGCGGGAATGAGCAGTTCTTC.

This clonotype was seen only a few times. The chain uses TRBV18 and TRBJ1-1; TRBD1 agrees at 8 bases. Germline V gene lookup returns CDR1 KGHSH and CDR2 LQKENI. There are 14 residues in the CDR3. J was trimmed by 4 bases and V by 5 bases; bases with no gene match: 6. The CDR3 DNA is TGTGCCAGCTCAATCGGCAGGGGGCCCACTGAAGCTTTCTTT. Residues: CASSIGRGPTEAFF. The full variable domain, rest sourced from reference TRBV18 and TRBJ1-1, is NAGVMQNPRHLVRRRGQEARLRCSPMKGHSHVYWYRQLPEEGLKFMVYLQKENIIDESGMPKERFSAEFPKEGPSILRIQQVVRGDSAAYFCASSIGRGPTEAFFGQGTRLTVV.

This clonotype was seen a few times. The CDR3: CAIRGTSGGIDTQYF. Here the CDR3 DNA reads TGTGCCATCAGAGGGACTAGCGGGGGAATAGATACGCAGTATTTT. This chain uses TRBV10-3 with TRBJ2-3; 14 bases match TRBD2. The J segment lost 5 bases and the V segment lost 6 bases, leaving 4 bases of the junction unmatched. The CDR3 totals 15 residues. Looked up from germline, CDR1 is ENHRY and CDR2 is SYGVKD.

This clonotype was found many times. This rearrangement joins TRBV5-1 to TRBJ2-5; 11 bases are a match to TRBD2. With V trimmed by 2 bases and J by 1 base, 4 bases remained unmatched. Germline-derived CDR1 and CDR2 are SGHRS and YFSETQ. CDR3 size: 16 residues. CDR3 coding DNA: TGCGCCAGCAGCTTCATGACTAGCGGGGTCCAAGAGACCCAGTACTTC. Translation gives CASSFMTSGVQETQYF. The full variable domain, rest sourced from reference TRBV5-1 and TRBJ2-5, is KAGVTQTPRYLIKTRGQQVTLSCSPISGHRSVSWYQQTPGQGLQFLFEYFSETQRNKGNFPGRFSGRQFSNSRSEMNVSTLELGDSALYLCASSFMTSGVQETQYFGPGTRLLVL.

This clonotype was counted a few times. V usage is TRBV6-5 and J usage is TRBJ2-1; 8 nucleotides match TRBD1. CDR1 MNHEY and CDR2 SVGAGI come from the germline V gene. V lost 8 bases to trimming and J lost 4 bases; unmatched junction nucleotides: 10. This CDR3 comprises 15 residues. CDR3: CASHFDRGSYNEQFF. The CDR3 coding sequence is TGTGCCAGCCACTTTGACAGGGGATCGTACAATGAGCAGTTCTTC.

This clonotype was detected only a few times. The rearrangement uses TRBV5-1 and TRBJ2-5, with a possible D match to TRBD2 (7 bases). Trimming shortened V by 2 bases and J by 1 base, and 15 bases separated the two germline ends. This CDR3 region has 16 residues. In germline, CDR1 is SGHRS, CDR2 YFSETQ. CDR3: CASSLVGGPIQETQYF. Written as DNA, the CDR3 is TGCGCCAGCAGCTTAGTCGGGGGGCCAATCCAAGAGACCCAGTACTTC. Full variable domain (outside the CDR3, taken from reference TRBV5-1 and TRBJ2-5): KAGVTQTPRYLIKTRGQQVTLSCSPISGHRSVSWYQQTPGQGLQFLFEYFSETQRNKGNFPGRFSGRQFSNSRSEMNVSTLELGDSALYLCASSLVGGPIQETQYFGPGTRLLVL.

This clonotype was detected ten times or more. This sequence joins TRBV7-9 and TRBJ1-6; D gene unclear. The CDR3 length is 16 residues. Trimming pared 5 bases from V and 1 base from J, leaving 12 bases between. Germline-derived CDR1 and CDR2 are SEHNR and FQNEAQ (reference sequence). The CDR3 here is CASSLGSGSYNSPLHF. The CDR3 bases are TGTGCCAGCAGCCTCGGGTCAGGTTCCTATAATTCACCCCTCCACTTT.

This clonotype was detected a few times. The chain is built from TRBV7-2 and TRBJ2-7; TRBD1 aligns across 8 bases. The length of the CDR3 is 15 residues. Looked up from germline, CDR1 is SGHTA and CDR2 is FQGNSA. V trimming: 1 base; J trimming: 6 bases; junction bases outside the gene matches: 8. The CDR3 loop is CASSLDSGGVFEQYF. The CDR3 DNA reads TGTGCCAGCAGCTTAGATTCAGGGGGCGTTTTCGAGCAGTACTTC. Drawing the rest from reference TRBV7-2 and TRBJ2-7, the complete variable domain is GAGVSQSPSNKVTEKGKDVELRCDPISGHTALYWYRQSLGQGLEFLIYFQGNSAPDKSGLPSDRFSAERTGGSVSTLTIQRTQQEDSAVYLCASSLDSGGVFEQYFGPGTRLTVT.

The V gene is TRBV11-2, the J gene TRBJ2-5; tentatively, D is TRBD1 or TRBD2 (5 bases each). The germline CDR1 and CDR2 sequences are SGHAT and FQNNGV. CDR3 length equals 16 residues. Trimming stripped 6 bases from V and 2 bases from J, with 19 bases between. The CDR3 protein is CASRPLRGEAQETQYF. CDR3 coding DNA: TGTGCCAGCAGACCTTTACGGGGCGAAGCGCAAGAGACCCAGTACTTC.

Only a few counts were recorded for this clonotype. V and J are TRBV12-3 or TRBV12-4 and TRBJ1-5; D unresolved. With 3 bases removed from V and 1 base from J, the gap between germline ends came to 13 bases. This CDR3 region has 16 residues. In nucleotides, the CDR3 is TGTGCCAGCAGTTTCTTCAGCTCAAGAAGCAATCAGCCCCAGCATTTT. Its protein product is CASSFFSSRSNQPQHF.

This clonotype has just a few counts. The CDR3, as DNA: TGTGCCAGCAGCGCGGACAGATCCGGGGAGCTGTTTTTT. This translates into CASSADRSGELFF. The gene calls are TRBV7-2 and TRBJ2-2, with a tentative D call TRBD1 (6 bases). The CDR3 spans 13 residues. The germline CDR1 and CDR2 sequences are SGHTA and FQGNSA. Trimming left V 5 bases short and J 6 bases short, with 10 bases between.

In this sample, this clonotype turned up a few times. This chain connects TRBV6-6 to TRBJ1-3, with D possibly TRBD1 on 5 matching bases. The CDR3 runs 15 residues. CDR1 is MNHNY and CDR2 is SVGAGI in the germline V gene (reference sequence). V lost 0 bases to trimming and J lost 2 bases, with 8 bases between them. The CDR3 sequence is CASSYSGTPGNTIYF. The CDR3 DNA reads TGTGCCAGCAGTTACTCCGGGACGCCTGGAAACACCATATATTTT.

The chain combines TRBV7-9 with TRBJ1-2, with 7 bases matching TRBD1. Losses at the gene ends were 4 bases for V and 4 bases for J; bases not matched to a gene: 18. The germline V gene has CDR1 SEHNR and CDR2 FQNEAQ (reference sequence). The CDR3 consists of 18 residues. The CDR3 sequence is CASSSLRGPPQRSYGYTF. CDR3 bases: TGTGCCAGCAGCTCCCTGAGGGGGCCTCCCCAACGGAGCTATGGCTACACCTTC. The full variable domain, with the rest looked up from reference TRBV7-9 and TRBJ1-2, is DTGVSQNPRHKITKRGQNVTFRCDPISEHNRLYWYRQTLGQGPEFLTYFQNEAQLEKSRLLSDRFSAERPKGSFSTLEIQRTEQGDSAMYLCASSSLRGPPQRSYGYTFGSGTRLTVV.

V gene TRBV5-4 combines with J gene TRBJ2-2; TRBD1 matches 10 bases. Germline V gene sequence: CDR1 SGHNT, CDR2 YYREEE (reference sequence). The CDR3 has 16 residues. Trimming cost V 1 base and J 8 bases; bases outside gene matches: 8. The CDR3 nucleotides are TGTGCCAGCAGCTTGAGTGGGACAGGGGCTCAGGGGGAGCTGTTTTTT. Its protein product is CASSLSGTGAQGELFF.

The chain joins TRBV20-1 to TRBJ1-2, with D unresolved. The V end was cut by 1 base, the J end by 4 bases, with 16 bases between. This CDR3 has 15 amino acids. Germline CDR1 reads DFQATT; CDR2 reads SNEGSKA (reference sequence). The chain's CDR3 is CSARGSGQPIYGYTF. CDR3 DNA: TGCAGTGCTAGAGGGTCTGGGCAGCCGATCTATGGCTACACCTTC.

This clonotype appeared a few times. The chain joins TRBV6-5 to TRBJ2-1; D may be TRBD2 (5 bases). The germline V and J ends were trimmed by 5 bases and 0 bases, with 11 bases remaining between them. CDR3 size: 15 residues. Germline-derived CDR1 and CDR2 are MNHEY and SVGAGI. The CDR3, as DNA: TGTGCCAGCAGTATAGCGCGTTACTCCTACAATGAGCAGTTCTTC. Amino acid sequence: CASSIARYSYNEQFF.

In its sample, this clonotype was seen many times. The J gene is TRBJ2-3, the V gene TRBV4-3, with 9 bases that match TRBD2. The trim removed 2 bases at V and 0 bases at J, leaving 18 bases unmatched. The germline V gene has CDR1 LGHNA and CDR2 YSLEER. This CDR3 comprises 21 residues. The CDR3 sequence: CASSQPPLRLAGTKSTDTQYF. The DNA of the CDR3 is TGCGCCAGCAGCCAACCTCCCTTGAGGCTAGCGGGGACCAAAAGCACAGATACGCAGTATTTT.

This clonotype was observed at least ten times. This rearrangement joins TRBV6-5 to TRBJ1-6; no clear D gene. The germline gives CDR1 MNHEY, CDR2 SVGAGI. CDR3 length: 14 residues. V was shortened by 9 bases and J by 4 bases, with 13 bases between the two germline ends. The CDR3 region has the DNA TGTGCCAGTGGACGGAAACCTTATAATTCACCCCTCCACTTT. Its protein product is CASGRKPYNSPLHF.

The rearrangement uses TRBV19 and TRBJ2-1; TRBD2 is a possible D gene (6 bases). The germline V gene encodes CDR1 LNHDA and CDR2 SQIVND (reference sequence). The CDR3 has 14 residues. Trimming shortened V by 5 bases and J by 2 bases, and 10 bases separated the two germline ends. The CDR3 spells CASSEGGAYNEQFF. CDR3 DNA: TGTGCCAGTAGTGAGGGAGGCGCCTACAATGAGCAGTTCTTC. The whole variable domain, remainder taken from reference TRBV19 and TRBJ2-1, is DGGITQSPKYLFRKEGQNVTLSCEQNLNHDAMYWYRQDPGQGLRLIYYSQIVNDFQKGDIAEGYSVSREKKESFPLTVTSAQKNPTAFYLCASSEGGAYNEQFFGPGTRLTVL.